The 25 T cell receptor beta chains given below trace back to one sample, sequenced in a study of neurological immune-mediated disorders. TCRdb fed the 5' RACE reads into MiXCR, producing one record per CDR3 protein. In the table there are under 90,000 distinct CDR3 sequences, about 10% of which are singletons. The sample's time point: longitudinal time-point 1 (baseline). Sequencing was carried out using PBMCs. These receptor sequences come from a man aged 25 to 40 in good health.

This clonotype has ten or more counts. The chain combines TRBV27 with TRBJ2-1, with D unresolved. The germline V gene has CDR1 MNHEY and CDR2 SMNVEV (reference sequence). Trimming took 7 bases from V and 6 from J, leaving 10 bases between them. The CDR3 spans 12 residues. CDR3: CASTGPRNEQFF. Here the CDR3 DNA reads TGTGCCAGCACAGGTCCCCGCAATGAGCAGTTCTTC.

This clonotype was seen ten or more times. The chain is built from TRBV7-3 and TRBJ2-2, with TRBD2 matching 7 bases. The CDR3 length is 16 residues. The V segment lost 5 bases and the J segment 6 bases; nucleotides outside the gene matches: 12. Germline V gives CDR1 SGHTA, CDR2 FQGTGA. The CDR3 spells CASSPSSGMSAGELFF. CDR3 sequence (DNA): TGTGCCAGCAGCCCGAGCAGCGGGATGTCTGCCGGGGAGCTGTTTTTT.

This clonotype was found many times. The V and J genes are TRBV29-1 and TRBJ2-3; no reliable D call. Trimming pared 3 bases from V and 1 base from J, leaving 14 bases between. In germline, CDR1 is SQVTM, CDR2 ANQGSEA. The CDR3 runs to 15 residues. CDR3 region: CSVDHRADGTDTQYF. CDR3 coding DNA: TGCAGCGTTGATCATAGGGCGGATGGCACAGATACGCAGTATTTT.

This clonotype was picked up many times. This rearrangement joins TRBV12-3 or TRBV12-4 to TRBJ2-5; 15 bases match TRBD2. V gave up 6 bases and J gave up 4 bases; unmatched junction bases: 12. This CDR3 is built from 18 residues. This CDR3 is CASRLGLAGGPSSETQYF. The DNA for the CDR3 is TGTGCCAGCAGACTCGGACTAGCGGGAGGGCCTAGTTCAGAGACCCAGTACTTC.

This clonotype was counted a single time. A much more abundant neighbour one base away suggests this may be a read error. This rearrangement joins TRBV7-2 to TRBJ2-2; the D is unclear. The CDR3 is 13 residues long. Trimming cost V 4 bases and J 10 bases, with 13 bases left between them. Per the germline V gene, CDR1 is SGHTA and CDR2 is FQGNSA. The CDR3 spells CASSSPDIVELFF. The DNA for the CDR3 is TGTGCCAGCAGCTCCCCGGATATCGTGGAGCTGTTTTTT. Drawing the rest from reference TRBV7-2 and TRBJ2-2, the complete variable domain is GAGVSQSPSNKVTEKGKDVELRCDPISGHTALYWYRQSLGQGLEFLIYFQGNSAPDKSGLPSDRFSAERTGGSVSTLTIQRTQQEDSAVYLCASSSPDIVELFFGEGSRLTVL.

Many counts were recorded for this clonotype. The chain recombines TRBV29-1 with TRBJ2-2; D is perhaps TRBD1 or TRBD2 (5 bases each). V lost 3 bases to trimming and J lost 2 bases, with 7 bases between them. CDR1 SQVTM and CDR2 ANQGSEA come from the germline V gene. There are 13 residues in the CDR3. CDR3 amino acids: CSVEGPNTGELFF. CDR3 in DNA: TGCAGCGTTGAGGGACCAAACACCGGGGAGCTGTTTTTT.

Points on this clonotype: A much larger clone differs by one base, so this may be a read error. Since no conserved phenylalanine or tryptophan closes the CDR3, a read error is the likely cause. The chain carries TRBV6-5 and TRBJ2-7, with a possible D match to TRBD1 (5 bases). Germline V gives CDR1 MNHEY, CDR2 SVGAGI. The length of the CDR3 is 15 residues. Trimming took 8 bases from V and 6 from J, leaving 23 bases between them. CDR3 bases: TGTGCCAGCGCCCAAAACCCGCAGGGAAGTGGCGAGCAGTACTAC. This encodes CASAQNPQGSGEQYY.

This clonotype was recorded at least ten times. The chain uses TRBV30 and TRBJ2-3; 7 bases fit TRBD2. The CDR3 is 14 amino acids. J lost 1 base, V lost 3 bases, and 4 bases had no gene match. Germline CDR1 is GTSNPN and CDR2 is SVGIG (reference sequence). The CDR3 DNA reads as TGTGCCTGGAGAGCTAGCGGCCGCACAGATACGCAGTATTTT. It codes for CAWRASGRTDTQYF. Full variable domain (outside the CDR3, taken from reference TRBV30 and TRBJ2-3): SQTIHQWPATLVQPVGSPLSLECTVEGTSNPNLYWYRQAAGRGLQLLFYSVGIGQISSEVPQNLSASRPQDRQFILSSKKLLLSDSGFYLCAWRASGRTDTQYFGPGTRLTVL.

This clonotype showed up many times. This chain links TRBV2 with TRBJ2-5, with 13 nucleotides matching TRBD2. Trimming at V came to 8 bases and at J to 5 bases, leaving 5 bases not matched to a gene. The CDR3 has 14 amino acids. Germline lookup yields CDR1 SNHLY and CDR2 FYNNEI. The CDR3 region is CASEGTSGMETQYF. The CDR3 region has the DNA TGTGCCAGCGAAGGGACTAGCGGGATGGAGACCCAGTACTTC.

There are many counts of this clonotype. The gene calls are TRBV11-2 and TRBJ2-3, with 7 positions matching TRBD1. With V trimmed by 5 bases and J by 0 bases, 8 bases remained unmatched. Germline assignment: CDR1 SGHAT and CDR2 FQNNGV. The CDR3 spans 16 residues. This CDR3 reads CASSPSRGQSTDTQYF. The DNA for the CDR3 is TGTGCCAGCAGCCCTAGTCGGGGACAGAGCACAGATACGCAGTATTTT.

The chain carries TRBV12-3 or TRBV12-4 and TRBJ2-3; D not certain. The CDR3 is 14 amino acids. V was cut by 5 bases and J by 1 base, with 10 bases left in between. CDR3 in DNA: TGTGCCAGCAGTCTAGTATTCCGCACAGATACGCAGTATTTT. Translation gives CASSLVFRTDTQYF.

This clonotype was seen ten or more times. This chain links TRBV20-1 with TRBJ2-7; TRBD1 agrees at 8 bases. CDR1 DFQATT and CDR2 SNEGSKA come from the germline V gene (reference sequence). The V gene end was trimmed by 6 bases and the J gene end by 0 bases; junction bases not matched to a gene: 7. This CDR3 has 14 amino acids. The CDR3 DNA follows: TGCAGTGCCAGGGGGCGGGGCGGCTCCTACGAGCAGTACTTC. Translated, it gives CSARGRGGSYEQYF.

Many counts were recorded for this clonotype. This chain uses TRBV29-1 with TRBJ2-2; 9 bases are a match to TRBD2. V shed 4 bases and J 6 bases; nucleotides not matched to a gene: 12. The CDR3 extends over 16 amino acids. Germline-derived CDR1 and CDR2 are SQVTM and ANQGSEA. The CDR3 sequence is CSVVWGGRGDAGELFF. In nucleotides, the CDR3 is TGCAGCGTTGTATGGGGCGGGAGGGGCGACGCCGGGGAGCTGTTTTTT.

As to this clonotype: A much larger clone lies a single base off, so this may be a read error. The chain carries TRBV29-1 and TRBJ2-5, with D perhaps TRBD1 (5 bases). Per germline, CDR1 SQVTM and CDR2 ANQGSEA. The CDR3 extends over 14 amino acids. CDR3 nucleotides: TGCGGCGTTGAAGACGACAGAAGAGGCGAGACCCAGTACTTC. It yields the protein CGVEDDRRGETQYF.

This clonotype was picked up many times. This sequence joins TRBV27 and TRBJ1-1; unclear D gene. CDR3 size: 12 residues. V was trimmed by 5 bases and J by 7 bases, leaving 11 bases between them. CDR1 MNHEY and CDR2 SMNVEV come from the germline V gene (reference sequence). CDR3 sequence (DNA): TGTGCCAGCAGTGGACCTTCGGGTGAAGCTTTCTTT. Its protein is CASSGPSGEAFF.

This clonotype was detected many times. The gene calls are TRBV28 and TRBJ2-7; TRBD1 is a possible D gene (6 bases). With 2 bases removed from V and 5 bases from J, the gap between germline ends came to 22 bases. CDR1 and CDR2 from the germline V gene are MDHEN and SYDVKM. There are 17 residues in the CDR3. CDR3 amino acids: CASSLRGSEVWNNEQYF. Here the CDR3 DNA reads TGTGCCAGCAGTTTAAGGGGGTCAGAAGTGTGGAATAACGAGCAGTACTTC. Full variable domain (missing parts from reference TRBV28 and TRBJ2-7): DVKVTQSSRYLVKRTGEKVFLECVQDMDHENMFWYRQDPGLGLRLIYFSYDVKMKEKGDIPEGYSVSREKKERFSLILESASTNQTSMYLCASSLRGSEVWNNEQYFGPGTRLTVT.

This clonotype was detected ten times or more. The rearrangement uses TRBV4-2 and TRBJ2-1; D might be TRBD1 (5 bases). Germline lookup yields CDR1 LGHNA and CDR2 YNFKEQ. The CDR3 covers 16 residues. The V gene lost 6 bases and the J gene lost 4 bases, with 19 bases spanning the gap. The DNA for the CDR3 is TGTGCCAGCAGTCCGGTGAATAGGGGTATTTACAATGAGCAGTTCTTC. Protein sequence: CASSPVNRGIYNEQFF.

The V gene is TRBV10-3, the J gene TRBJ2-6; 7 nucleotides align to TRBD1. The germline V gene encodes CDR1 ENHRY and CDR2 SYGVKD. CDR3 size: 14 residues. The DNA for the CDR3 is TGTGTCATTCCAGGGGGCTCTGGGGCCAACGTCCTGACTTTC. Residues: CVIPGGSGANVLTF.

The chain joins TRBV5-1 to TRBJ2-3; D uncertain. Germline V gene data show CDR1 as SGHRS and CDR2 as YFSETQ. The CDR3 has 15 amino acids. Trimming removed 2 bases at V and 1 base at J, with 11 bases between. The CDR3 spells CASSLSTSRTDTQYF. The CDR3 DNA reads as TGCGCCAGCAGCTTAAGCACTTCCCGCACAGATACGCAGTATTTT.

This clonotype is hyperexpanded by share. This chain joins TRBV3-1 and TRBJ2-7; D remains ambiguous. Trimming removed 1 base from V and 4 bases from J, with 5 bases in between. Germline V gene sequence: CDR1 LGHDT, CDR2 YNNKEL (reference sequence). The CDR3 extends over 12 amino acids. The CDR3 DNA sequence: TGTGCCAGCAGCCAAGGACCGTACGAGCAGTACTTC. Translation gives CASSQGPYEQYF.

At least ten counts were recorded for this clonotype. J is TRBJ2-1 and V is TRBV28, with 8 nucleotides matching TRBD2. CDR3 size: 13 residues. Germline V CDR1 and CDR2: MDHEN, SYDVKM. Trimming removed 6 bases from V and 9 bases from J; junction bases left unmatched: 7. The CDR3 sequence: CASRESGRSEQFF. CDR3 in DNA: TGTGCCAGCAGGGAAAGCGGGAGAAGTGAGCAGTTCTTC.

This clonotype was counted many times. The chain recombines TRBV20-1 with TRBJ2-7; possibly TRBD1 for D (6 bases). The CDR3 sequence is 13 residues long. Germline CDR1 reads DFQATT; CDR2 reads SNEGSKA (reference sequence). V was pared by 4 bases and J by 2 bases, with 12 bases between. CDR3 loop: CSAISPGAYEQYF. The CDR3, as DNA: TGCAGTGCTATCTCCCCAGGGGCCTACGAGCAGTACTTC.

The sample holds many counts of this clonotype. The gene calls are TRBV9 and TRBJ2-2; D is unresolved. The V and J ends lost 1 base and 4 bases respectively, with 11 bases between them. This CDR3 spans 15 amino acids. Germline CDR1 is SGDLS and CDR2 is YYNGEE. The CDR3 DNA reads as TGTGCCAGCAGCGTACTCCACGCGAGCACCGGGGAGCTGTTTTTT. Translating it yields CASSVLHASTGELFF.

This clonotype was counted at least ten times. The chain carries TRBV28 and TRBJ2-2; 8 bases line up with TRBD2. V trimming: 8 bases; J trimming: 5 bases; junction bases outside the gene matches: 13. This CDR3 spans 16 amino acids. From germline, CDR1 is MDHEN and CDR2 SYDVKM. CDR3 nucleotide sequence: TGTGCCAGCCGCCGGGGGGGTGGGTTTGAGACCGGGGAGCTGTTTTTT. Translation: CASRRGGGFETGELFF.

This clonotype was recorded many times. The gene calls are TRBV9 and TRBJ2-1, with unresolved D. The CDR3 covers 16 residues. Trimming left V 0 bases short and J 2 bases short, with 12 bases between. Looked up from germline, CDR1 is SGDLS and CDR2 is YYNGEE. In DNA form, the CDR3 reads TGTGCCAGCAGCGTAGGGTCTGGCGGAACCTACAATGAGCAGTTCTTC. It codes for CASSVGSGGTYNEQFF. The full variable domain, in which reference TRBV9 and TRBJ2-1 provide the parts outside the CDR3, is DSGVTQTPKHLITATGQRVTLRCSPRSGDLSVYWYQQSLDQGLQFLIQYYNGEERAKGNILERFSAQQFPDLHSELNLSSLELGDSALYFCASSVGSGGTYNEQFFGPGTRLTVL.